What follows are 21 T cell receptor beta chains derived from one specimen sequenced in a study of blood T cell repertoires in COVID-19. The assay was immunoSEQ multiplex PCR, and TCRdb's table has in-frame clones only and misses some. The data contain roughly 300,000 clones, over 75% of them seen just once; the ten biggest clones take up roughly 7.3%. The material sequenced was peripheral blood. The receptors originated from a woman aged 30 to 39 with COVID-19, enrolled during active disease.

The rearrangement uses TRBV3-1 (or the pseudogene TRBV3-2) and TRBJ1-5; D gene unclear. V was shortened by 1 base and J by 0 bases, with 7 bases between the two germline ends. Germline CDR1 LGHDT, CDR2 YNNKEL (reference sequence). This CDR3 spans 15 amino acids. The CDR3, as DNA: TGTGCCAGCAGCCAAGGTTTCTCTAGCAATCAGCCCCAGCATTTT. Translated, it gives CASSQGFSSNQPQHF.

The genes are TRBV6-6 and TRBJ1-6; D is possibly TRBD1 (5 bases). The V and J ends lost 0 bases and 7 bases respectively, with 7 bases between them. The CDR3 totals 14 residues. Germline assignment: CDR1 MNHNY and CDR2 SVGAGI (reference sequence). The CDR3 loop reads CASSYSGGNSPLHF. The CDR3 nucleotides read TGTGCCAGCAGTTACTCCGGGGGAAATTCACCCCTCCACTTT.

The chain recombines TRBV7-6 with TRBJ1-1; D remains ambiguous. Germline assignment: CDR1 SGHVS and CDR2 FNYEAQ. CDR3 size: 13 residues. The V gene lost 2 bases and the J gene lost 0 bases, with 4 bases spanning the gap. The CDR3 DNA follows: TGTGCCAGCAGCTTACAGATGAACACTGAAGCTTTCTTT. Its translation: CASSLQMNTEAFF.

This clone was counted between two and nine times. CDR3 amino acids: CASSFFAGSTSYEQYF. The CDR3 DNA reads TGTGCCAGCAGTTTCTTTGCAGGGTCAACAAGCTACGAGCAGTACTTC. This chain joins TRBV27 and TRBJ2-7; D possibly corresponds to TRBD1 (5 bases). Between the trimmed V and J ends, which lost 3 bases and 3 bases, there was a span of 18 bases. CDR3 length: 16 amino acids. Looked up from germline, CDR1 is MNHEY and CDR2 is SMNVEV (reference sequence).

This chain joins TRBV7-9 and TRBJ1-4, with TRBD1 as a possible D gene (5 bases). The CDR3 runs 14 residues. Trimming stripped 7 bases from V and 6 bases from J, with 15 bases between. The germline CDR1 and CDR2 sequences are SEHNR and FQNEAQ (reference sequence). The CDR3: CASTGRGPDEKLFF. In nucleotides, the CDR3 is TGTGCCAGCACAGGGCGGGGTCCTGATGAAAAACTGTTTTTT.

V is TRBV5-5 and J is TRBJ1-4, with no clear D. Germline V gives CDR1 SGHKS, CDR2 YYEKEE (reference sequence). The CDR3 length is 14 residues. V lost 4 bases and J lost 7, with 14 bases in between. CDR3 nucleotide sequence: TGTGCCAGCAGCCCCGGGAAGGGAGGTGAAAAACTGTTTTTT. It specifies CASSPGKGGEKLFF.

V usage is TRBV19 and J usage is TRBJ1-4; D is ambiguous. V gave up 3 bases and J gave up 9 bases, with 20 bases separating them. Germline lookup yields CDR1 LNHDA and CDR2 SQIVND (reference sequence). This CDR3 has 16 residues. The CDR3: CASSIVTVLGGQKLFF. The CDR3 nucleotides read TGTGCCAGTAGTATCGTTACGGTCCTAGGCGGGCAAAAACTGTTTTTT. Full variable domain (missing parts from reference TRBV19 and TRBJ1-4): DGGITQSPKYLFRKEGQNVTLSCEQNLNHDAMYWYRQDPGQGLRLIYYSQIVNDFQKGDIAEGYSVSREKKESFPLTVTSAQKNPTAFYLCASSIVTVLGGQKLFFGSGTQLSVL.

This clone was seen only once. The chain has TRBV7-2 and TRBJ1-1; the D is unclear. Germline V lookup: CDR1 SGHTA, CDR2 FQGNSA. V was pared by 7 bases and J by 1 base, with 13 bases between. This CDR3 spans 14 amino acids. The CDR3 reads CASTPGWANTEAFF. The CDR3 coding sequence is TGTGCCAGCACCCCGGGATGGGCGAACACTGAAGCTTTCTTT.

This clone is a singleton in its sample. V gene TRBV29-1 combines with J gene TRBJ2-2; 12 positions match TRBD1. Unmatched junction bases numbered 8, after V lost 7 bases and J lost 5 bases. The germline CDR1 and CDR2 sequences are SQVTM and ANQGSEA. The CDR3 is made up of 15 amino acids. The CDR3 nucleotides are TGCAGCGCAATGGGGACAGGGGGCATAACCGGGGAGCTGTTTTTT. As protein: CSAMGTGGITGELFF.

The chain is built from TRBV11-2 and TRBJ2-2; no clear D. Germline-derived CDR1 and CDR2 are SGHAT and FQNNGV. The germline V and J ends were trimmed by 0 bases and 2 bases, with 7 bases remaining between them. The CDR3 totals 15 residues. CDR3 coding DNA: TGTGCCAGCAGCTTAGATTCGTCCAACACCGGGGAGCTGTTTTTT. It translates to CASSLDSSNTGELFF.

The CDR3 bases are TGCGCCAGCAGCCAAAACGACTTAACTGAAGCTTTCTTT. Protein product: CASSQNDLTEAFF. This chain joins TRBV4-1 and TRBJ1-1; no definite D call. The germline gives CDR1 MGHRA, CDR2 YSYEKL. Trimming left V 2 bases short and J 5 bases short, with 9 bases between. The CDR3 is 13 amino acids.

Only one count was recorded for this clone. Other DNA variants within this sample encode the same CDR3. The rearrangement links TRBV2 to TRBJ1-1, with 7 bases aligning to TRBD1. V was pared by 5 bases and J by 2 bases, with 5 bases of the junction left unmatched. The CDR3 extends over 14 amino acids. In germline, CDR1 is SNHLY, CDR2 FYNNEI. In DNA form, the CDR3 reads TGTGCCAGCAGTCGACAGGGACCAAACACTGAAGCTTTCTTT. It encodes CASSRQGPNTEAFF.

V and J are TRBV5-1 and TRBJ2-1; 8 positions agree with TRBD2. The CDR3 is made up of 17 amino acids. V was pared by 0 bases and J by 8 bases, with 13 bases of the junction left unmatched. From germline, CDR1 is SGHRS and CDR2 YFSETQ. The CDR3 coding sequence is TGCGCCAGCAGCTTGGATGGTAGCGGGAACATTGGGGATGAGCAGTTCTTC. As protein: CASSLDGSGNIGDEQFF.

The chain carries TRBV30 and TRBJ2-7; 16 nucleotides agree with TRBD2. The germline CDR1 and CDR2 sequences are GTSNPN and SVGIG (reference sequence). Trimming took 0 bases from V and 6 from J; bases not matched to a gene: 8. The CDR3 totals 17 residues. The CDR3 DNA sequence: TGTGCCTGGAGTGTGGCCGGGACTAGCGGGAGGGCCTCCGAGCAGTACTTC. Translation gives CAWSVAGTSGRASEQYF.

The gene calls are TRBV5-1 and TRBJ1-4; 8 bases match TRBD1. Germline V CDR1 and CDR2: SGHRS, YFSETQ. V lost 4 bases, J lost 7 bases, and 6 bases stayed unmatched. This CDR3 has 14 amino acids. The CDR3 coding sequence is TGCGCCAGCAGCCATGGACAGGGCGGTGAAAAACTGTTTTTT. It codes for CASSHGQGGEKLFF.

This clone was observed a few times. V is TRBV5-6 and J is TRBJ1-5, with TRBD1 matching over 9 bases. CDR3 size: 14 residues. CDR1 and CDR2 (germline): SGHDT, YYEEEE. Unmatched junction bases numbered 2, after V lost 0 bases and J lost 7 bases. CDR3 sequence (DNA): TGTGCCAGCAGCTTGGGGGACAGGGCCCAGCCCCAGCATTTT. Its translation: CASSLGDRAQPQHF. Based on the CDR3 plus reference TRBV5-6 and TRBJ1-5, the full variable domain is DAGVTQSPTHLIKTRGQQVTLRCSPKSGHDTVSWYQQALGQGPQFIFQYYEEEERQRGNFPDRFSGHQFPNYSSELNVNALLLGDSALYLCASSLGDRAQPQHFGDGTRLSIL.

The rearrangement uses TRBV19 and TRBJ2-5, with 15 bases fitting TRBD2. V shed 4 bases and J 5 bases; nucleotides not matched to a gene: 5. CDR3 length: 16 residues. Germline V lookup: CDR1 LNHDA, CDR2 SQIVND (reference sequence). CDR3 DNA: TGTGCCAGTAGTAGGACTAGCGGGAGGGCCCTGGAGACCCAGTACTTC. Translated, it gives CASSRTSGRALETQYF.

This clone showed up just once. J is TRBJ1-2 and V is TRBV28; TRBD1 might be the D (5 bases). Germline CDR1 is MDHEN and CDR2 is SYDVKM. Trimming removed 4 bases from V and 3 bases from J, with 15 bases in between. The length of the CDR3 is 15 residues. Written as DNA, the CDR3 is TGTGCCAGCAGTTCAGATATACAGGATCACTATGGCTACACCTTC. It specifies CASSSDIQDHYGYTF.

The chain is built from TRBV7-2 and TRBJ1-4, with D possibly being TRBD1 (5 bases). CDR1 and CDR2 from the germline V gene are SGHTA and FQGNSA. Deletions cut 5 bases from V and 8 bases from J, with 18 bases between. The CDR3 is 15 amino acids. The chain's CDR3 is CASSTDGGRGEKLFF. The CDR3 region has the DNA TGTGCCAGCAGCACAGACGGGGGGAGAGGGGAAAAACTGTTTTTT.

The genes are TRBV4-2 and TRBJ2-2, with D maybe TRBD1 (5 bases). The CDR3 sequence is 14 residues long. Trimming took off 2 bases at V and 6 bases at J, with 10 bases between the two ends. Looked up from germline, CDR1 is LGHNA and CDR2 is YNFKEQ. CDR3 nucleotide sequence: TGTGCCAGCAGCCAAAGTTGGGGCCCCGGGGAGCTGTTTTTT. Its protein product is CASSQSWGPGELFF.

V usage is TRBV5-6 and J usage is TRBJ2-7; 7 nucleotides line up with TRBD1. The germline V gene has CDR1 SGHDT and CDR2 YYEEEE. This CDR3 is built from 15 residues. Trimming cost V 3 bases and J 5 bases; bases outside gene matches: 11. In nucleotides, the CDR3 is TGTGCCAGCAGCTATTTTGCTGACAGGGACCACGAGCAGTACTTC. It is translated as CASSYFADRDHEQYF.